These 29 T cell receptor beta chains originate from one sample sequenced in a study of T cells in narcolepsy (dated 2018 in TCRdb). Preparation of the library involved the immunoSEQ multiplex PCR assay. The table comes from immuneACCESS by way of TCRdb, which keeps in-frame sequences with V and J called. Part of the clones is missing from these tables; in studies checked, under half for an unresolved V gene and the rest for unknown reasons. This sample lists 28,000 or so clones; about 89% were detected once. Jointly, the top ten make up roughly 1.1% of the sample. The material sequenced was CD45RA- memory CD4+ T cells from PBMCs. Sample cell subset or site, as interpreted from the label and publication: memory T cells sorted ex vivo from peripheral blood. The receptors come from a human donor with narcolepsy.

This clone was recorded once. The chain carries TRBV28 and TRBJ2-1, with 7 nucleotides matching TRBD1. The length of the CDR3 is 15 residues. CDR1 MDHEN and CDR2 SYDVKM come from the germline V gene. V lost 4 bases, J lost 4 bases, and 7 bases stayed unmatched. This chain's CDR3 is CASSSPGQKYNEQFF. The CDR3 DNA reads TGTGCCAGCAGTTCACCGGGACAGAAATACAATGAGCAGTTCTTC.

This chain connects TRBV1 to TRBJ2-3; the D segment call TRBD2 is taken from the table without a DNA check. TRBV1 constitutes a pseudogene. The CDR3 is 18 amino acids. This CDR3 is CTSSQDTRRASSTDTQYF. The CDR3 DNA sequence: TGCACCAGCAGCCAAGATACGCGGAGGGCCTCTAGCACAGATACGCAGTATTTT.

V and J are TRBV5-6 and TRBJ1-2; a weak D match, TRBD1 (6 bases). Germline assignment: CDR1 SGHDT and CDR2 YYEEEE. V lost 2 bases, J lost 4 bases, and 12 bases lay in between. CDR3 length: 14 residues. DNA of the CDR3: TGTGCCAGCAGCTTTGCAGGGGCGCCCTATGGCTACACCTTC. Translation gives CASSFAGAPYGYTF.

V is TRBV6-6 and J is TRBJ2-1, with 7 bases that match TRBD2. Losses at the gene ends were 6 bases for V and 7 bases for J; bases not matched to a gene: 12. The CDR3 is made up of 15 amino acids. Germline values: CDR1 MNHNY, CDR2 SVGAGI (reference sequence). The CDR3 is CASRPGLRAGNEQFF. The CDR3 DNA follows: TGTGCCAGCAGGCCGGGACTACGCGCGGGGAATGAGCAGTTCTTC.

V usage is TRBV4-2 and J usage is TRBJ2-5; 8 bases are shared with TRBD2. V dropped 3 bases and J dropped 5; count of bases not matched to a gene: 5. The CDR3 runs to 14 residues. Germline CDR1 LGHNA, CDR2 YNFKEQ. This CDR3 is CASSHVGGGETQYF. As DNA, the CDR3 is TGTGCCAGCAGCCACGTGGGCGGGGGGGAGACCCAGTACTTC.

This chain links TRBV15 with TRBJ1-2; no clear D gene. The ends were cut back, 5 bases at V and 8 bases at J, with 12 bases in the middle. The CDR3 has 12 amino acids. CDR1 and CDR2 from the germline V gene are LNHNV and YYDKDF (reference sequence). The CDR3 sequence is CATSVGSGGYTF. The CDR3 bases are TGTGCCACCAGCGTTGGATCGGGCGGCTACACCTTC.

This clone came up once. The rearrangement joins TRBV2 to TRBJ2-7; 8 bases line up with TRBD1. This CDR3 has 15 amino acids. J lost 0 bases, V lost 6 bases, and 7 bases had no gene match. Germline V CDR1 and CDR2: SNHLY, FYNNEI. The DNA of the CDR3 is TGTGCCAGCAGAGTCAGGACAGGGCCCTCCTACGAGCAGTACGTC. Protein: CASRVRTGPSYEQYV.

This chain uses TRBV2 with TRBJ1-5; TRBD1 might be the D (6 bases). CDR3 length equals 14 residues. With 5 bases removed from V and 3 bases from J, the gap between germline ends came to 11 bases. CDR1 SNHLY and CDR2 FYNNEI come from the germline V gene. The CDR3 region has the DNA TGTGCCAGCAGTCGACAGGTCGTCAATCAGCCCCAGCATTTT. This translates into CASSRQVVNQPQHF.

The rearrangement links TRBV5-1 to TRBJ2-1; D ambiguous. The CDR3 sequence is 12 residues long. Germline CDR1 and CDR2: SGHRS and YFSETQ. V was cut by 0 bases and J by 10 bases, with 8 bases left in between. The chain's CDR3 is CASSLVLGEQFF. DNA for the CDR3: TGCGCCAGCAGCTTGGTACTTGGAGAGCAGTTCTTC.

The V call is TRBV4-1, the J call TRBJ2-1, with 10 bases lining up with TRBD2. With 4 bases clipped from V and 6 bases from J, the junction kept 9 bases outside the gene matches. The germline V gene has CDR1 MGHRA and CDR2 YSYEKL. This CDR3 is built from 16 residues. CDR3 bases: TGCGCCAGCAGCCCGCATACTAGCGGGGCTTCCAATGAGCAGTTCTTC. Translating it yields CASSPHTSGASNEQFF.

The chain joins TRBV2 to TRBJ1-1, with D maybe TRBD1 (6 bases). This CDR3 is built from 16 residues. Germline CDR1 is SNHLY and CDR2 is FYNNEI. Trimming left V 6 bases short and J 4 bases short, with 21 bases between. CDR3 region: CASRGLRQGRATEAFF. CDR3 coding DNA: TGTGCCAGCAGGGGACTTCGTCAGGGGAGAGCCACTGAAGCTTTCTTT.

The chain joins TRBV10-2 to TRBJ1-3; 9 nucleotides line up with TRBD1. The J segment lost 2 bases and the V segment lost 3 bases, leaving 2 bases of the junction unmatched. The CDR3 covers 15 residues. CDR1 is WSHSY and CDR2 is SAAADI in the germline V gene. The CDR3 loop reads CASSDTGGPGNTIYF. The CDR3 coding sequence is TGCGCCAGCAGTGATACAGGGGGCCCTGGAAACACCATATATTTT.

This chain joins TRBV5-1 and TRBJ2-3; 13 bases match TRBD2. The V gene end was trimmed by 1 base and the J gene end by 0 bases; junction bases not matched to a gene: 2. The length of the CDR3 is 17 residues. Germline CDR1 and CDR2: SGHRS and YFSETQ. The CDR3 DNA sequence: TGCGCCAGCAGCTTGACTAGCGGGGGGGTCAGCACAGATACGCAGTATTTT. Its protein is CASSLTSGGVSTDTQYF.

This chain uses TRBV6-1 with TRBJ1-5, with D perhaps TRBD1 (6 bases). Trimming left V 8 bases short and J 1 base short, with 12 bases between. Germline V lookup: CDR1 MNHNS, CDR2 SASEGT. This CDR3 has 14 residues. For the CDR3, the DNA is TGTGCCAGCGATGGGGGGCCCAGCAATCAGCCCCAGCATTTT. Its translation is CASDGGPSNQPQHF.

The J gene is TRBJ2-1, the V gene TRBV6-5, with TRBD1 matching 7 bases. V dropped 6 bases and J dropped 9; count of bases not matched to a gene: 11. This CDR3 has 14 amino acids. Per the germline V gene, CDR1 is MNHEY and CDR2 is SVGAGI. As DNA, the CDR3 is TGTGCCAGCAGGCCAGGGGGTAACTCGGGTGAGCAGTTCTTC. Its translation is CASRPGGNSGEQFF.

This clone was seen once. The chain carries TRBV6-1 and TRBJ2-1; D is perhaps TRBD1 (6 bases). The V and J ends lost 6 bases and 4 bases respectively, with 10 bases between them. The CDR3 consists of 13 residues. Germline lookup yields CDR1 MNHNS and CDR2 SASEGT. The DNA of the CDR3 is TGTGCCAGCAGGGCCGGACAGTACAATGAGCAGTTCTTC. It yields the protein CASRAGQYNEQFF.

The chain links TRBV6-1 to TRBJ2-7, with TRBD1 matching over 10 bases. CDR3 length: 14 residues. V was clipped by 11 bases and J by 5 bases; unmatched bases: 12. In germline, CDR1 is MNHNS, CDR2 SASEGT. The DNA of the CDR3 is TGTGCCTCCCGCCGGGACAGGGGTATCGACGAGCAGTACTTC. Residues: CASRRDRGIDEQYF.

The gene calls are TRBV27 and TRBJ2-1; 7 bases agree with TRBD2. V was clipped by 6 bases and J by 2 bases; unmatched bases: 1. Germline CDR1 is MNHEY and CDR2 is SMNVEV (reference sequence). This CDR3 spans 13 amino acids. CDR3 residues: CASRRGAYNEQFF. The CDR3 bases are TGTGCCAGCAGACGGGGGGCCTACAATGAGCAGTTCTTC.

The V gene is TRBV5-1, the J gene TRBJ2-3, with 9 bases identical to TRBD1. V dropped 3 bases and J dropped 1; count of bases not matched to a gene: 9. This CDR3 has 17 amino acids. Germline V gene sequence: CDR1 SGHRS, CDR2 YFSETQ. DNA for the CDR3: TGCGCCAGCAGCTCGCCACAGGGGGCGTCTGGCACAGATACGCAGTATTTT. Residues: CASSSPQGASGTDTQYF. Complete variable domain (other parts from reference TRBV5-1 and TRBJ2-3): KAGVTQTPRYLIKTRGQQVTLSCSPISGHRSVSWYQQTPGQGLQFLFEYFSETQRNKGNFPGRFSGRQFSNSRSEMNVSTLELGDSALYLCASSSPQGASGTDTQYFGPGTRLTVL.

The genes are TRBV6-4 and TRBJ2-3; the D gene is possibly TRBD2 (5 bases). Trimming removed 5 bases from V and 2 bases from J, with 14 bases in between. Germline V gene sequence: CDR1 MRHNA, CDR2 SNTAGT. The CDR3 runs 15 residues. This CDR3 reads CASSTGTSATDTQYF. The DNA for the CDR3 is TGTGCCAGCAGTACCGGCACTAGTGCCACAGATACGCAGTATTTT.

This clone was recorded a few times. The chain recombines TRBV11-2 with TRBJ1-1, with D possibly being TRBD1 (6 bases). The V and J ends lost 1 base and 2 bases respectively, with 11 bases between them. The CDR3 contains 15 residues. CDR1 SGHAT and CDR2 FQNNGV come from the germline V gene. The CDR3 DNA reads TGTGCCAGCAGCTTAGTTCAGGGGATCAACACTGAAGCTTTCTTT. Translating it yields CASSLVQGINTEAFF.

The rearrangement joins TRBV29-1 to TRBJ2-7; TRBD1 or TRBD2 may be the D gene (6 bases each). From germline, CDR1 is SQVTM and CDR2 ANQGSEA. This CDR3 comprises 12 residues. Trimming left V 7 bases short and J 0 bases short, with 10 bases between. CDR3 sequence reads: CSGGGNSYEQYF. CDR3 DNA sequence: TGCAGCGGAGGGGGGAACTCCTACGAGCAGTACTTC.

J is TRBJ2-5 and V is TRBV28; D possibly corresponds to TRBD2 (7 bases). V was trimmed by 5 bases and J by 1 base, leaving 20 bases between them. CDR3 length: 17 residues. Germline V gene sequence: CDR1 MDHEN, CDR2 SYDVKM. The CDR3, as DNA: TGTGCCAGCAGTCCCCAGGGGAGGGGTCGGTCCCAAGAGACCCAGTACTTC. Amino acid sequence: CASSPQGRGRSQETQYF.

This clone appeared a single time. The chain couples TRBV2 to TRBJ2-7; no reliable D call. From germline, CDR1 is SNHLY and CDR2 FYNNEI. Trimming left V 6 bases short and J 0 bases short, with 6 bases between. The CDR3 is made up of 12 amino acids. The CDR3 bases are TGTGCCAGCAGCCTAAACTCCTACGAGCAGTACTTC. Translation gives CASSLNSYEQYF.

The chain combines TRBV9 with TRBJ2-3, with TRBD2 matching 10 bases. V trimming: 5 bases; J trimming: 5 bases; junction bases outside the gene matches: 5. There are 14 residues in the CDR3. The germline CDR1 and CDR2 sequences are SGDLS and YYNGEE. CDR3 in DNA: TGTGCCAGCAGTGATATAGCGGGGGGAGATACGCAGTATTTT. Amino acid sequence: CASSDIAGGDTQYF.

CDR3 DNA sequence: TGTGCCAGCAGCTCCGACAGGGACTATGGCTACACCTTC. Amino acids: CASSSDRDYGYTF. The chain couples TRBV5-5 to TRBJ1-2; 7 bases agree with TRBD1. Per the germline V gene, CDR1 is SGHKS and CDR2 is YYEKEE (reference sequence). The CDR3 loop spans 13 amino acids. V was pared by 3 bases and J by 3 bases, with 2 bases of the junction left unmatched.

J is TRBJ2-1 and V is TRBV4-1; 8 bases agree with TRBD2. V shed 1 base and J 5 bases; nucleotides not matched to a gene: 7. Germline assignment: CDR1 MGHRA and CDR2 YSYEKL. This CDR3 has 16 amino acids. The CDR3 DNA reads TGCGCCAGCAGCCAAGGTCCGGGGGGGCTCAACAATGAGCAGTTCTTC. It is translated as CASSQGPGGLNNEQFF.

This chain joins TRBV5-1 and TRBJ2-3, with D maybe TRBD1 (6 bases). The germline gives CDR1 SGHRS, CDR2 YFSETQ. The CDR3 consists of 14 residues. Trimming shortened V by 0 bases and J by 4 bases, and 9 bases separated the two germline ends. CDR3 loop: CASSLGGGADTQYF. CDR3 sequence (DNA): TGCGCCAGCAGCTTGGGTGGGGGCGCAGATACGCAGTATTTT.

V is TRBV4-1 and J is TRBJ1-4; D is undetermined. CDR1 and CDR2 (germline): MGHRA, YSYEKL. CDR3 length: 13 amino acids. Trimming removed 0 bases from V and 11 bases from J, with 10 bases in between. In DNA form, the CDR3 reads TGCGCCAGCAGCCAAGATAGGCAGAAGAAACTGTTTTTT. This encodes CASSQDRQKKLFF.